Listed below are T cell receptor beta chains from one sample, sequenced in a study of monozygotic twins with inflammatory bowel disease. TCRdb reanalyzed the 5' RACE reads, giving one entry per CDR3 protein sequence and no DNA. Its clone listing holds around 150,000 distinct CDR3 sequences. The specimen sequenced was blood. The receptors were sampled from a human donor with ulcerative colitis or Crohn's disease, or a healthy co-twin of an affected twin (not recorded which). Each CDR3 is given with its conserved first and last residue.

v_gene,j_gene,CDR3aa
TRBV10-3,TRBJ2-3,CAISGPSTDTQYF
TRBV5-1,TRBJ1-1,CASSYNRGSGTEAFF
TRBV28,TRBJ1-1,CASGSRRGQGADQAFF
TRBV20-1,TRBJ2-6,CSAVTSGGDGANVLTF
TRBV20-1,TRBJ2-3,CSAPKTSGSTDTQYF
TRBV28,TRBJ1-5,CASETGYSNQPQHF
TRBV20-1,TRBJ2-5,CSAREGLAGSQETQYF
TRBV10-3,TRBJ1-5,CAISEGVNQPQHF
TRBV20-1,TRBJ2-1,CSATRLAGDKSSYNEQFF
TRBV12-3/TRBV12-4,TRBJ2-7,CASSRTGQRYEQYF
TRBV9,TRBJ2-3,CASSLDGRLGTDTQYF
TRBV27,TRBJ1-5,CASSLSWQPNQPQHF
TRBV12-3/TRBV12-4,TRBJ2-5,CASRHGGTQYF
TRBV27,TRBJ1-1,CASSHSDRAVGGAFF
TRBV28,TRBJ2-5,CASCGQGQGETQYF
TRBV20-1,TRBJ2-5,CSARDRTTAQETQYF
TRBV6-6,TRBJ1-4,CASSYAGEKLFF
TRBV20-1,TRBJ2-2,CSARVAGGELFF
TRBV20-1,TRBJ2-7,CSAPNNRDPYEQYF
TRBV28,TRBJ1-5,CASRGFRGQPQHF
TRBV6-5,TRBJ2-2,CASSWDRGTGELFF
TRBV2,TRBJ1-4,CASSAQDEKLFF
TRBV27,TRBJ2-1,CASSLGPGAGGGNEQFF
TRBV6-1,TRBJ1-1,CASSPMTYTGGRAFF
TRBV7-2,TRBJ2-7,CASSLYWDSYEQYF